This T cell receptor (beta chain) was observed in a study of blood T cell repertoires in COVID-19. About the research overall: Collection of acute and convalescent COVID-19 samples took place in the United States, Italy and Spain.

The V segment lost 7 bases and the J segment 8 bases; nucleotides outside the gene matches: 10. There are 15 residues in the CDR3. Per germline, CDR1 MGHRA and CDR2 YSYEKL. As processed by the authors: Estimates of nucleated cell counts were drawn from the amplification of reference gene primers. TCRdb's copy holds only in-frame clones and misses some; the assay was immunoSEQ multiplex PCR. The DNA was the basis for D and trimming; V, J and clone size are from that table. The data show around 180,000 clones, under 85% seen once. Participants were aged about 18 to 89 years from 24 US areas. Clinical history reported by participants formed the basis on which cohorts were assigned.

The material sequenced was PBMCs or T cells enriched from blood (not recorded which). V is TRBV4-1 and J is TRBJ1-4; 10 nucleotides align to TRBD1. The clonotype comes from a man aged 50-60 years who had recovered from COVID-19. CDR3 in amino acids: CASKLRTGGNEKLFF. The CDR3 nucleotides read TGCGCCAGCAAACTAAGGACAGGGGGAAACGAAAAACTGTTTTTT.